A single sample is the source of the 28 T cell receptor beta chains below, sequenced in a study of CD8 T cells in Susac syndrome. The RNA, about 0.5 to 1 ug, was put through reverse transcription using random hexamers. TCRdb reanalysed the immunoSEQ multiplex PCR reads using MiXCR and keeps one entry per CDR3 protein. The table lists around 170,000 distinct CDR3 sequences, approximately 95% of them singletons. Sequenced input: CD8+ T cells from PBMCs. All receptors derive from a human donor with multiple sclerosis.

This clonotype came up once. The gene calls are TRBV29-1 and TRBJ1-3; D is uncertain. The CDR3 extends over 11 amino acids. Trimming left V 7 bases short and J 3 bases short, with 7 bases between. CDR1 and CDR2 (germline): SQVTM, ANQGSEA. This CDR3 is CSAPDGNTIYF. DNA of the CDR3: TGCAGCGCTCCCGATGGAAACACCATATATTTT. Based on the CDR3 plus reference TRBV29-1 and TRBJ1-3, the full variable domain is SAVISQKPSRDICQRGTSLTIQCQVDSQVTMMFWYRQQPGQSLTLIATANQGSEATYESGFVIDKFPISRPNLTFSTLTVSNMSPEDSSIYLCSAPDGNTIYFGEGSWLTVV.

The V call is TRBV29-1, the J call TRBJ2-3, with 13 bases fitting TRBD2. V shed 6 bases, J shed 5 bases, and the junction held 14 bases outside the gene matches. There are 17 residues in the CDR3. In germline, CDR1 is SQVTM, CDR2 ANQGSEA. CDR3 coding DNA: TGCAGCGTGACCAAGAGGACTAGCGGGAGTTCCAGAGATACGCAGTATTTT. This encodes CSVTKRTSGSSRDTQYF.

This rearrangement joins TRBV14 to TRBJ1-2; a weak D match, TRBD1 (6 bases). Germline CDR1 is SGHDN and CDR2 is FVKESK. The CDR3 is 14 residues long. V was trimmed by 3 bases and J by 2 bases, leaving 10 bases between them. CDR3 coding DNA: TGTGCCAGCAGCCATCACGACAGGAACTATGGCTACACCTTC. Its translation: CASSHHDRNYGYTF.

CDR3 amino acids: CATQGGTGAYNEQFF. The DNA for the CDR3 is TGTGCCACCCAAGGCGGGACAGGGGCCTACAATGAGCAGTTCTTC. The chain carries TRBV12-3 or TRBV12-4 and TRBJ2-1; 10 bases align to TRBD1. The CDR3 covers 15 residues. The V gene end was trimmed by 10 bases and the J gene end by 2 bases; junction bases not matched to a gene: 8.

The V call is TRBV2, the J call TRBJ2-3; D is unclear. Per germline, CDR1 SNHLY and CDR2 FYNNEI. The V end was cut by 7 bases, the J end by 3 bases, with 11 bases between. CDR3 size: 13 residues. The CDR3 DNA is TGTGCCAGCATGGTGGCTGGGACAGATACGCAGTATTTT. Protein sequence: CASMVAGTDTQYF.

The chain combines TRBV3-1 with TRBJ1-6; 8 bases fit TRBD1. V shed 0 bases and J 9 bases; nucleotides not matched to a gene: 10. The CDR3 sequence is 17 residues long. Germline V gene data show CDR1 as LGHDT and CDR2 as YNNKEL (reference sequence). The CDR3 is CASSQDISGQVGSPLHF. CDR3 nucleotide sequence: TGTGCCAGCAGCCAAGATATATCGGGACAGGTTGGTTCACCCCTCCACTTT.

V usage is TRBV28 and J usage is TRBJ2-3; 7 nucleotides agree with TRBD2. The CDR3 is made up of 15 amino acids. The germline CDR1 and CDR2 sequences are MDHEN and SYDVKM. V lost 3 bases and J lost 0; bases outside the gene matches: 3. CDR3 amino acids: CASSLGGSSTDTQYF. CDR3 DNA: TGTGCCAGCAGTTTGGGGGGGTCGAGCACAGATACGCAGTATTTT.

The chain combines TRBV7-9 with TRBJ2-7; D uncertain. V was shortened by 5 bases and J by 7 bases, with 15 bases between the two germline ends. This CDR3 spans 13 amino acids. Germline lookup yields CDR1 SEHNR and CDR2 FQNEAQ (reference sequence). This chain's CDR3 is CASSPVAREEQYF. Written as DNA, the CDR3 is TGTGCCAGCAGCCCTGTGGCCCGCGAGGAGCAGTACTTC. The whole variable domain, remainder taken from reference TRBV7-9 and TRBJ2-7, is DTGVSQNPRHKITKRGQNVTFRCDPISEHNRLYWYRQTLGQGPEFLTYFQNEAQLEKSRLLSDRFSAERPKGSFSTLEIQRTEQGDSAMYLCASSPVAREEQYFGPGTRLTVT.

The chain is built from TRBV3-1 and TRBJ2-7, with 7 bases lining up with TRBD1. Trimming removed 1 base from V and 2 bases from J; junction bases left unmatched: 11. The germline V gene encodes CDR1 LGHDT and CDR2 YNNKEL (reference sequence). The CDR3 length is 17 residues. The CDR3 coding sequence is TGTGCCAGCAGCCAAGTTGGGGAGACAGGGCCGGCCTACGAGCAGTACTTC. As protein: CASSQVGETGPAYEQYF.

The V and J genes are TRBV9 and TRBJ1-1, with 10 bases aligning to TRBD1. The CDR3 runs to 20 residues. Germline V gene lookup returns CDR1 SGDLS and CDR2 YYNGEE. J was trimmed by 1 base and V by 4 bases; bases with no gene match: 19. This CDR3 is CASSIQPTGTGVIKNTEAFF. As DNA, the CDR3 is TGTGCCAGCAGCATACAACCTACCGGGACAGGGGTTATTAAGAACACTGAAGCTTTCTTT.

The rearrangement links TRBV12-5 to TRBJ2-1; D is unresolved. This CDR3 contains 12 residues. In germline, CDR1 is LGHNT, CDR2 FRNRAP. The V end was cut by 2 bases, the J end by 7 bases, with 6 bases between. CDR3 in amino acids: CASGLFANEQFF. The CDR3 nucleotides read TGTGCTAGTGGTTTGTTTGCAAATGAGCAGTTCTTC.

This clonotype was found once. The chain recombines TRBV28 with TRBJ2-5; D uncertain. The V end was cut by 7 bases, the J end by 0 bases, with 6 bases between. This CDR3 region has 12 residues. Germline CDR1 and CDR2: MDHEN and SYDVKM. CDR3 nucleotides: TGTGCCAGCACACAGTACCAAGAGACCCAGTACTTC. Amino acids: CASTQYQETQYF. The variable domain in full, completed from reference TRBV28 and TRBJ2-5, reads DVKVTQSSRYLVKRTGEKVFLECVQDMDHENMFWYRQDPGLGLRLIYFSYDVKMKEKGDIPEGYSVSREKKERFSLILESASTNQTSMYLCASTQYQETQYFGPGTRLLVL.

This sequence joins TRBV3-1 and TRBJ2-5; D unresolved. The CDR3 is 14 residues long. Germline CDR1 reads LGHDT; CDR2 reads YNNKEL (reference sequence). The V end was cut by 4 bases, the J end by 3 bases, with 12 bases between. In nucleotides, the CDR3 is TGTGCCAGCAGCCTCTTGGACGGCGAAGAGACCCAGTACTTC. It encodes CASSLLDGEETQYF.

The rearrangement links TRBV3-1 to TRBJ2-1, with D unresolved. This CDR3 is built from 14 residues. The germline V and J ends were trimmed by 0 bases and 8 bases, with 11 bases remaining between them. Looked up from germline, CDR1 is LGHDT and CDR2 is YNNKEL (reference sequence). The CDR3 sequence is CASSQDLGWYEQFF. The CDR3 DNA reads TGTGCCAGCAGCCAAGATCTGGGGTGGTATGAGCAGTTCTTC.

The V and J genes are TRBV28 and TRBJ1-2; possibly TRBD1 for D (5 bases). Germline V gives CDR1 MDHEN, CDR2 SYDVKM. CDR3 length: 14 amino acids. The chain's CDR3 is CPAARVGTNYGYTF. Written as DNA, the CDR3 is TGTCCAGCAGCGCGGGTAGGGACCAACTATGGCTACACCTTC.

V and J are TRBV27 and TRBJ1-4; TRBD1 agrees at 7 bases. This CDR3 has 14 residues. V lost 5 bases, J lost 8 bases, and 8 bases stayed unmatched. Germline lookup yields CDR1 MNHEY and CDR2 SMNVEV (reference sequence). The CDR3 protein is CASSLRDSREKLFF. The CDR3 region has the DNA TGTGCCAGCAGTCTACGGGACAGTAGGGAAAAACTGTTTTTT.

This clonotype appeared once. The chain carries TRBV5-6 and TRBJ2-1, with D possibly TRBD2 on 6 matching bases. The CDR3 sequence is 16 residues long. V was cut by 0 bases and J by 1 base, with 11 bases left in between. From germline, CDR1 is SGHDT and CDR2 YYEEEE. CDR3 loop: CASSLEAGRSYNEQFF. In nucleotides, the CDR3 is TGTGCCAGCAGCTTGGAGGCGGGGCGGTCCTACAATGAGCAGTTCTTC. The variable domain in full, completed from reference TRBV5-6 and TRBJ2-1, reads DAGVTQSPTHLIKTRGQQVTLRCSPKSGHDTVSWYQQALGQGPQFIFQYYEEEERQRGNFPDRFSGHQFPNYSSELNVNALLLGDSALYLCASSLEAGRSYNEQFFGPGTRLTVL.

The table lists this clonotype with a count of one. V gene TRBV20-1 combines with J gene TRBJ2-7; tentatively, D is TRBD1 (6 bases). V shed 0 bases and J shed 0 bases, with 12 bases lying between them. The CDR3 totals 15 residues. In germline, CDR1 is DFQATT, CDR2 SNEGSKA (reference sequence). The CDR3 here is CSARDPLDSSYEQYF. CDR3 sequence (DNA): TGCAGTGCTAGAGATCCCCTGGACAGCTCCTACGAGCAGTACTTC.

This chain connects TRBV6-5 to TRBJ2-3; 8 bases map to TRBD2. From germline, CDR1 is MNHEY and CDR2 SVGAGI. The V and J ends lost 0 bases and 0 bases, in that order; junction bases with no gene match: 11. The CDR3 is 19 amino acids. DNA of the CDR3: TGTGCCAGCAGTTACTCGATGCTTCCTAGCGGGCTTAGCACAGATACGCAGTATTTT. It yields the protein CASSYSMLPSGLSTDTQYF.

The chain is built from TRBV6-1 and TRBJ2-5; no clear D gene. Trimming removed 1 base from V and 5 bases from J, with 2 bases in between. The germline CDR1 and CDR2 sequences are MNHNS and SASEGT. This CDR3 is built from 11 residues. CDR3 nucleotide sequence: TGTGCCAGCAGTGAAGATGAGACCCAGTACTTC. Translation: CASSEDETQYF.

The rearrangement joins TRBV9 to TRBJ2-2; 10 bases agree with TRBD2. The CDR3 extends over 18 amino acids. Germline CDR1 reads SGDLS; CDR2 reads YYNGEE. The trim removed 3 bases at V and 3 bases at J, leaving 11 bases unmatched. CDR3 in amino acids: CASSETKREGRYTGELFF. CDR3 sequence (DNA): TGTGCCAGCAGCGAAACCAAGCGGGAGGGCCGCTACACCGGGGAGCTGTTTTTT.

This sequence joins TRBV29-1 and TRBJ2-5; D gene unclear. Trimming took 7 bases from V and 5 from J, leaving 8 bases between them. This CDR3 spans 10 amino acids. CDR1 SQVTM and CDR2 ANQGSEA come from the germline V gene. CDR3 protein: CSALGETQYF. CDR3 DNA sequence: TGCAGCGCGTTAGGGGAGACCCAGTACTTC.

The chain carries TRBV5-1 and TRBJ1-1, with 7 positions matching TRBD1. The J segment lost 7 bases and the V segment lost 5 bases, leaving 5 bases of the junction unmatched. CDR1 is SGHRS and CDR2 is YFSETQ in the germline V gene. This CDR3 is 12 amino acids long. This chain's CDR3 is CASRDDRDEAFF. The CDR3 DNA reads as TGCGCCAGCAGAGATGACAGGGATGAAGCTTTCTTT.

The genes are TRBV27 and TRBJ2-1; 9 bases fit TRBD2. V dropped 7 bases and J dropped 9; count of bases not matched to a gene: 10. The germline V gene has CDR1 MNHEY and CDR2 SMNVEV (reference sequence). The CDR3 is 14 amino acids. The CDR3 sequence: CASKFGAGGIEQFF. The CDR3 DNA reads as TGTGCCAGCAAGTTCGGGGCGGGAGGGATTGAGCAGTTCTTC.

J is TRBJ2-1 and V is TRBV24-1; the match to TRBD2 covers 10 bases. This CDR3 has 17 amino acids. J lost 10 bases, V lost 4 bases, and 15 bases had no gene match. Per germline, CDR1 KGHDR and CDR2 SFDVKD. The CDR3 here is CATSDRRAGGFGWEQFF. CDR3 bases: TGTGCCACCAGTGACCGACGAGCGGGGGGGTTCGGTTGGGAGCAGTTCTTC.

This clonotype was seen only once. The J gene is TRBJ2-5, the V gene TRBV7-9; 10 nucleotides line up with TRBD2. This CDR3 is built from 14 residues. CDR1 and CDR2 (germline): SEHNR, FQNEAQ (reference sequence). V was pared by 5 bases and J by 9 bases, with 9 bases of the junction left unmatched. CDR3 coding DNA: TGTGCCAGCAGCCCCCGGTCTAGCGGGAGCGCCCAGTACTTC. Protein sequence: CASSPRSSGSAQYF.

The chain recombines TRBV3-1 with TRBJ2-7; D gene unclear. The CDR3 runs 15 residues. Looked up from germline, CDR1 is LGHDT and CDR2 is YNNKEL (reference sequence). V lost 0 bases and J lost 0, with 9 bases in between. CDR3 sequence reads: CASSQDLRDSYEQYF. The CDR3 DNA reads as TGTGCCAGCAGCCAAGATCTTAGGGACTCCTACGAGCAGTACTTC.

The V gene is TRBV5-1, the J gene TRBJ2-7; 8 nucleotides agree with TRBD1. Germline V gene lookup returns CDR1 SGHRS and CDR2 YFSETQ. The V and J ends lost 0 bases and 5 bases, in that order; junction bases with no gene match: 10. CDR3 length: 16 residues. CDR3 protein: CASSLVEGRGHNEQYF. The CDR3 DNA is TGCGCCAGCAGCTTGGTTGAGGGCAGGGGGCACAACGAGCAGTACTTC.